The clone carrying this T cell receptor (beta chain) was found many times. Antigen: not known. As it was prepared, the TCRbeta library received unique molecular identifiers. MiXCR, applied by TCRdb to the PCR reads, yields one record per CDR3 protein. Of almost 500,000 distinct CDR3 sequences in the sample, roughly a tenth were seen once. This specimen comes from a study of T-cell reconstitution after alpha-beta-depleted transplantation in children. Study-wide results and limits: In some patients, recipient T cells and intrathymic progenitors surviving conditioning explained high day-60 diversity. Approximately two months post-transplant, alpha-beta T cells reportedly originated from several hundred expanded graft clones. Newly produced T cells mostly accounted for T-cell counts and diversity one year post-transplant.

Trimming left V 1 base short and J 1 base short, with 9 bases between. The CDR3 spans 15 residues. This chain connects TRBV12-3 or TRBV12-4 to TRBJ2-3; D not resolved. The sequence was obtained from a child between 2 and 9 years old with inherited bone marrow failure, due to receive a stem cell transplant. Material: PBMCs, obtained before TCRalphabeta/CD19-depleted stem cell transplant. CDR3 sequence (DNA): TGTGCCAGCAGTTTAGGTCGCGGCGGCACAGATACGCAGTATTTT. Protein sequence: CASSLGRGGTDTQYF.